Listed below are T cell receptor beta chains from one sample, sequenced in a study of T-cell reconstitution after alpha-beta-depleted transplantation in children. TCRdb re-derived calls from the PCR reads in MiXCR, one entry per CDR3 protein. The sample lists some 350,000 distinct CDR3 sequences; about a tenth were seen once. The specimen comprised PBMCs from the stem cell graft donor, sampled from the stem cell graft. These receptors originate from a human donor who donated a stem cell graft to a child with acute lymphoblastic leukemia. Both conserved end residues are part of each CDR3. Each record gives: D gene, J gene, V gene, clone size, CDR3 DNA, CDR3 protein. The D gene is left open where the match is weak. Not every row has a clone size; where given, it reads once, few, many or a size class.

- TRBJ1-2 TRBV6-5 many TGTGCCAGCAGTTACCGAACTAACTATGGCTACACCTTC CASSYRTNYGYTF
- TRBJ2-7 TRBV6-5 few TGTGCCAGCAGTTACTCGAGGGGCAGCTCCTACGAGCAGTACTTC CASSYSRGSSYEQYF
- TRBJ2-3 TRBV10-3 few TGTGCCATCGGGACGGCAGGGACAGATACGCAGTATTTT CAIGTAGTDTQYF
TRBD1 TRBJ1-2 TRBV10-3 - TGTGCCATCAGTGCCGATAGACGGGGACAGGGGGCGGGAGGCTACACCTTC CAISADRRGQGAGGYTF
- TRBJ2-1 TRBV12-3/TRBV12-4 few TGTGCCAGCACTCCCGGACGGGAGAGGAGGAATGAGCAGTTCTTC CASTPGRERRNEQFF
TRBD1 TRBJ1-2 TRBV4-2 few TGTGCCAGCAGCCCGGACAGGCTCTATGGCTACACCTTC CASSPDRLYGYTF
- TRBJ2-2 TRBV3-1 few TGTGCCAGCAGCCAAGGAGGCCTGTACACCGGGGAGCTGTTTTTT CASSQGGLYTGELFF
- TRBJ2-7 TRBV5-1 few TGCGCCAGCAGGCAGATCCACGAGCAGTACTTC CASRQIHEQYF
- TRBJ1-6 TRBV4-2 few TGTGCCAGCAGCCAATCGGGGAGGAGTTACTTGAATTCACCCCTCCACTTT CASSQSGRSYLNSPLHF
- TRBJ2-5 TRBV28 - TGTGCCAGCAGTACCGCCCCAACTAGGATCCAAGAGACCCAGTACTTC CASSTAPTRIQETQYF
- TRBJ2-1 TRBV7-9 few TGTGCCAGCCGCGGGCTGGGGAGCTCCTACAATGAGCAGTTCTTC CASRGLGSSYNEQFF
TRBD2 TRBJ2-1 TRBV29-1 few TGCAGCGTCGACCCCGGGACTAGCGGGAGCATCTACAATGAGCAGTTCTTC CSVDPGTSGSIYNEQFF
TRBD2 TRBJ2-1 TRBV5-1 - TGCGCCAGCAGCTTGGTCGGGACTAGCCTGAATGAGCAGTTCTTC CASSLVGTSLNEQFF
- TRBJ2-2 TRBV28 many TGTGCCAGCAGTTTTGTACACCTGAACACCGGGGAGCTGTTTTTT CASSFVHLNTGELFF
TRBD1 TRBJ2-5 TRBV11-2 few TGTGCCAGCAGCTTAGGGGACAGGCGGGCGTGGAAATTCCAAGAGACCCAGTACTTC CASSLGDRRAWKFQETQYF
- TRBJ2-7 TRBV5-1 - TGCGCCAGCAGCCCTTGGGAGAGCTACGAGCAGTACTTC CASSPWESYEQYF
- TRBJ2-3 TRBV20-1 - TGCAGTGCTGATAGACAGCAGTGGAAGGATACGCAGTATTTT CSADRQQWKDTQYF